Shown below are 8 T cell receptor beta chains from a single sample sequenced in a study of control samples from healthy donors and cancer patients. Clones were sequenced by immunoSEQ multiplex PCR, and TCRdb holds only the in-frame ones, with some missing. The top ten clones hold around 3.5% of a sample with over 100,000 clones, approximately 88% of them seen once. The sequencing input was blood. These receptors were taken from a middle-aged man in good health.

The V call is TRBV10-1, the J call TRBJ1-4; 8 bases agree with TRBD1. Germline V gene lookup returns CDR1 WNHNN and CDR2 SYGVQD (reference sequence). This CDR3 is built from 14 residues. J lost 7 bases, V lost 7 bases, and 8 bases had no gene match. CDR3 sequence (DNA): TGCGCCAGCACCATACAGGGGGGATCTGAAAAACTGTTTTTT. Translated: CASTIQGGSEKLFF.

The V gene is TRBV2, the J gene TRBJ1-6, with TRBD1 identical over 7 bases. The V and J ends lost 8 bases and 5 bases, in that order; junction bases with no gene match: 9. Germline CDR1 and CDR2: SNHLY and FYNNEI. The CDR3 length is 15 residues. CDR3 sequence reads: CASGGQGVHNSPLHF. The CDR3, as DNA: TGTGCCAGCGGGGGGCAGGGGGTCCATAATTCACCCCTCCACTTT.

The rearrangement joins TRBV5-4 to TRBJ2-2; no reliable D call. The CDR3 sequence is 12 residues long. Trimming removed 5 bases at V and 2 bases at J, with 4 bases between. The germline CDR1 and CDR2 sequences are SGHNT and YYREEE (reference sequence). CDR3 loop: CASRSNTGELFF. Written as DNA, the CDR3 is TGTGCCAGCAGATCAAACACCGGGGAGCTGTTTTTT.

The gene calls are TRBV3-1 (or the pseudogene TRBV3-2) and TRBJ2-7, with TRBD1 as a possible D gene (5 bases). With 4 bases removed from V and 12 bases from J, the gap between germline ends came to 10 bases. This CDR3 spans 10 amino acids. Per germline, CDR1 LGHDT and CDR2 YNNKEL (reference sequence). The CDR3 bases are TGTGCCAGCAGCCTAAGGGGTCCGTACTTC. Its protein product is CASSLRGPYF.

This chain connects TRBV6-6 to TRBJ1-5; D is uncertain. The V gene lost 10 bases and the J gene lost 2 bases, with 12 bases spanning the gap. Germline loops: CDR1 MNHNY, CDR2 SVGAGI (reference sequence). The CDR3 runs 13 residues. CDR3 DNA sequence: TGTGCCACCAGATGGGAGGGCAATCAGCCCCAGCATTTT. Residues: CATRWEGNQPQHF.

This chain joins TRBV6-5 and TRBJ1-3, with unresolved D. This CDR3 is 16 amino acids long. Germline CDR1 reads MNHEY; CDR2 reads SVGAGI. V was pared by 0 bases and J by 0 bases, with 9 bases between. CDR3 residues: CASSYSPGDSGNTIYF. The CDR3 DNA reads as TGTGCCAGCAGTTACTCGCCCGGAGACTCTGGAAACACCATATATTTT.

CDR3 sequence (DNA): TGTGCCAGCAGCTTATATAGGGGGGGCACCGGGGAGCTGTTTTTT. The encoded protein is CASSLYRGGTGELFF. The rearrangement joins TRBV7-9 to TRBJ2-2, with TRBD2 as a possible D gene (7 bases). V gave up 2 bases and J gave up 4 bases, with 11 bases separating them. Per the germline V gene, CDR1 is SEHNR and CDR2 is FQNEAQ (reference sequence). This CDR3 comprises 15 residues.

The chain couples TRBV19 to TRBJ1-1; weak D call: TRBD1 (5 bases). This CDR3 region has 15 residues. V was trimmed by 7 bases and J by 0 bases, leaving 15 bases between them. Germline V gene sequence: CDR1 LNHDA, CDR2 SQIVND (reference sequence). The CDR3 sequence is CASITPGRLNTEAFF. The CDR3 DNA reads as TGTGCCAGTATAACGCCGGGACGCCTGAACACTGAAGCTTTCTTT.